This TCR beta chain was sequenced in a study of CD8 T cells in ankylosing spondylitis (TCRdb year 2017). For context, the study as a whole: The study set out to find disease-linked TCR variants by profiling T cell receptor beta repertoires in ankylosing spondylitis patients and healthy donors. The full study cohort comprised some 27 ankylosing spondylitis patients and roughly 100 healthy donors. Peripheral blood samples were taken, and synovial fluid was additionally collected from ankylosing spondylitis patients. Beyond this particular receptor, the publication reports: Blood from ankylosing spondylitis patients appeared to be characterized by a TCR beta motif made up of seven or eight highly homologous amino acid variants. The disease-linked clones had a CD8+ phenotype and were found at relatively low frequencies in peripheral blood. The disease-linked clones were reported as significantly enriched in matched synovial fluid samples from ankylosing spondylitis patients. Some motif variants had previously been reported in the synovial fluid and blood of reactive arthritis patients, which suggests shared mechanisms of disease initiation.

This clonotype was counted at least ten times. Which antigen it targets is not known. Per-base quality was not reported, and no clone a single base away is much larger than it. Sequencing was carried out with an Illumina HiSeq 2500. TCR beta libraries were prepared by quantitative 5'-RACE with molecular barcodes. In the paper's pipeline: A new computational method based on a probabilistic model of VDJ rearrangement was used to identify disease-linked TCR variants. TCRdb reprocessed the public reads (quality trimming at Q25 with fastp, clone calling with MiXCR) and kept in-frame beta chains. For every CDR3 protein sequence, its rows merge into one entry that carries the most common genes and DNA. TCRdb's processing, not the authors' own work, is the source of the V and J calls. Recorded for this sample are about 39,000 distinct CDR3 sequences; around 3% of them occurred a single time. The leading ten clones occupy around 2.8% of the sample.

Including cysteine and phenylalanine, the CDR3 has 17 amino acids. Only the CDR3 DNA is retained, 51 bases long and in frame from the first base. Taken from the germline V gene, the CDR1 and CDR2 loops are SGDLS and YYNGEE. Germline trimming amounts to 2 bases on V and 2 bases on J, with 5 as the count of junction bases outside the gene matches. The rearranged segments are TRBV9 and TRBJ1-5; TRBD1 lines up with 12 middle nucleotides. This sequence was found in a male donor with ankylosing spondylitis or in good health (not recorded which). Input material: blood, either unsorted or a sorted T cell fraction (not recorded which). Here is the DNA: TGTGCCAGCAGCGTTGGGACAGGGGGCGCGGGCAATCAGCCCCAGCATTTT. This yields the protein CASSVGTGGAGNQPQHF.